This passage covers 6 T cell receptor beta chains from one sample sequenced in a study of blood T cell repertoires in COVID-19. The protocol was immunoSEQ multiplex PCR, while the TCRdb copy is restricted to in-frame clones and leaves out a portion. This repertoire shows about 58,000 clones, about nine tenths found once; its top ten account for more than 1.2%. Source material: peripheral blood. These receptors were obtained from a man between 60 and 70 years old with acute or convalescent COVID-19.

The chain uses TRBV6-2 or TRBV6-3 and TRBJ2-3; 10 bases fit TRBD2. The CDR3 loop spans 16 amino acids. Trimming cost V 2 bases and J 0 bases; bases outside gene matches: 2. Germline V CDR1 and CDR2: MNHEY, SVGEGT. CDR3 region: CASSYRTSGSTDTQYF. The CDR3 DNA is TGTGCCAGCAGTTACCGGACTAGCGGCAGCACAGATACGCAGTATTTT.

This chain connects TRBV2 to TRBJ2-3; TRBD1 matches at 9 bases. Germline CDR1 SNHLY, CDR2 FYNNEI. The CDR3 spans 15 residues. V dropped 6 bases and J dropped 5; count of bases not matched to a gene: 9. The CDR3 region is CASSPETGGGDTQYF. In DNA form, the CDR3 reads TGTGCCAGCAGCCCTGAGACAGGGGGAGGAGATACGCAGTATTTT.

The chain couples TRBV30 to TRBJ1-4; D not certain. CDR1 is GTSNPN, CDR2 SVGIG, per germline (reference sequence). V lost 0 bases and J 0 bases, leaving 11 bases between the germline ends. The CDR3 spans 16 residues. The CDR3 spells CAWSVRGTSTNEKLFF. The CDR3 DNA follows: TGTGCCTGGAGTGTAAGAGGTACCTCAACTAATGAAAAACTGTTTTTT. Full variable domain (outside the CDR3, taken from reference TRBV30 and TRBJ1-4): SQTIHQWPATLVQPVGSPLSLECTVEGTSNPNLYWYRQAAGRGLQLLFYSVGIGQISSEVPQNLSASRPQDRQFILSSKKLLLSDSGFYLCAWSVRGTSTNEKLFFGSGTQLSVL.

There are a few counts of this clone. The chain recombines TRBV4-3 with TRBJ1-4; 8 nucleotides match TRBD1. V lost 5 bases to trimming and J lost 8 bases; unmatched junction nucleotides: 7. This CDR3 contains 14 residues. Germline assignment: CDR1 LGHNA and CDR2 YSLEER. CDR3 DNA: TGCGCCAGCAGCACTCGACAGGGGCTCGAAAAACTGTTTTTT. This codes for CASSTRQGLEKLFF.

The gene calls are TRBV5-1 and TRBJ2-7; 10 bases fit TRBD2. This CDR3 comprises 14 residues. The junction had 1 base not matched to a gene; V was cut back by 4 bases and J by 0 bases. Germline V lookup: CDR1 SGHRS, CDR2 YFSETQ. CDR3 sequence reads: CASSPSGSSYEQYF. In DNA form, the CDR3 reads TGCGCCAGCAGCCCTAGCGGGAGCTCCTACGAGCAGTACTTC.

In this sample, this clone turned up a few times. The chain joins TRBV6-5 to TRBJ2-2; no definite D call. Germline CDR1 and CDR2: MNHEY and SVGAGI. The CDR3 is 12 residues long. V lost 6 bases, J lost 3 bases, and 5 bases lay in between. CDR3 sequence (DNA): TGTGCCAGCAGAGAGTACACCGGGGAGCTGTTTTTT. Translated, it gives CASREYTGELFF.